The entry that follows covers one TCR beta chain sequence. These data belong to a study of blood T cell repertoires in COVID-19. Across the whole study: Some COVID-19 samples were acute and others convalescent; all came from the United States, Italy and Spain. PBMCs, B-cell-depleted T cells, or T cells provided the cDNA or gDNA that made up the material.

CDR3 size: 14 residues. With 5 bases removed from V and 11 bases from J, the gap between germline ends came to 19 bases. In germline, CDR1 is KGHDR, CDR2 SFDVKD. Produced via immunoSEQ multiplex PCR; TCRdb's table is partial and in-frame only. The data contain approximately 110,000 clones, 90% of them singletons. This sequence originates from a human donor in a cohort sampled during active COVID-19. Sequenced input: peripheral blood. The V call is TRBV24-1, the J call TRBJ2-3; possibly TRBD2 for D (6 bases). This chain's CDR3 is CATSASYRRDGQYF. The CDR3 DNA follows: TGTGCCACCAGTGCATCATATAGGCGGGACGGGCAGTATTTT.